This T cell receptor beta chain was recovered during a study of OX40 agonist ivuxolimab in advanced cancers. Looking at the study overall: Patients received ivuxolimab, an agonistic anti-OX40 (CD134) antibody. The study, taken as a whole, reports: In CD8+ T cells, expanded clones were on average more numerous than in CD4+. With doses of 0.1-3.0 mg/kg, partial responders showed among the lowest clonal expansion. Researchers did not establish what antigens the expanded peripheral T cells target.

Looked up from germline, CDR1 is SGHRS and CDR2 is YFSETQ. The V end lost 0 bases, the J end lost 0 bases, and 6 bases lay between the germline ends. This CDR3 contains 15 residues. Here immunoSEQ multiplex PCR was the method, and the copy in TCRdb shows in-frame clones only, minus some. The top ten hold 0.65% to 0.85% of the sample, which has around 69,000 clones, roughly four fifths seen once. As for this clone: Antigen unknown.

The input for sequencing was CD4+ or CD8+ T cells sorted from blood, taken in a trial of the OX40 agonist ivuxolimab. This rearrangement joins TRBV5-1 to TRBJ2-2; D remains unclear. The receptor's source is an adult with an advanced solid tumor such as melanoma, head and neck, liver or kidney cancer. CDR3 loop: CASSLGHANTGELFF. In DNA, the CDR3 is TGCGCCAGCAGCTTGGGACACGCGAACACCGGGGAGCTGTTTTTT.